These 25 T cell receptor beta chains originate from one sample sequenced in a study of cytomegalovirus exposure and HLA in healthy donors. This PCR relied on a set of 60 Vbeta primers and 13 Jbeta primers. The protocol was immunoSEQ multiplex PCR, while the TCRdb copy is restricted to in-frame clones and leaves out a portion. This table holds about 97,000 clones, around 81% found once. What was sequenced was PBMCs. The receptors shown here come from a man between 35 and 55 years old in good health and CMV-seropositive.

CDR3 sequence: CASSDTSGRRDEQYF. The CDR3 region has the DNA TGTGCCAGTAGTGATACTAGCGGGAGGAGGGACGAGCAGTACTTC. V gene TRBV19 combines with J gene TRBJ2-7; 12 bases are a match to TRBD2. This CDR3 region has 15 residues. Per the germline V gene, CDR1 is LNHDA and CDR2 is SQIVND (reference sequence). J lost 5 bases, V lost 5 bases, and 7 bases had no gene match.

The DNA of the CDR3 is TGTGCTAGTGGTTCTTTCTTGAAGGGACTTAATGAAAAACTGTTTTTT. It yields the protein CASGSFLKGLNEKLFF. This chain connects TRBV12-5 to TRBJ1-4; maybe TRBD1 (5 bases). Per germline, CDR1 LGHNT and CDR2 FRNRAP. V was cut by 4 bases and J by 4 bases, with 16 bases left in between. The CDR3 length is 16 residues.

The chain couples TRBV5-4 to TRBJ2-1; tentatively, D is TRBD2 (5 bases). The CDR3 totals 15 residues. Germline CDR1 SGHNT, CDR2 YYREEE (reference sequence). V was cut by 5 bases and J by 1 base, with 13 bases left in between. This CDR3 reads CASRADRGSYNEQFF. CDR3 bases: TGTGCCAGCAGGGCGGACCGAGGGTCCTACAATGAGCAGTTCTTC.

The V gene is TRBV4-1, the J gene TRBJ1-2; 9 nucleotides match TRBD1. After removal of 1 base from V and 7 bases from J, the junction contained 7 bases not matched to a gene. The CDR3 totals 15 residues. The germline gives CDR1 MGHRA, CDR2 YSYEKL. The CDR3 spells CASSQATGGPVGYTF. DNA for the CDR3: TGCGCCAGCAGCCAAGCGACAGGGGGGCCAGTTGGCTACACCTTC.

This clone was counted a single time. The V gene is TRBV15, the J gene TRBJ1-2, with D possibly being TRBD1 (5 bases). The CDR3 totals 13 residues. Germline V gene data show CDR1 as LNHNV and CDR2 as YYDKDF (reference sequence). V shed 1 base and J shed 3 bases, with 6 bases lying between them. The CDR3: CATSRGGDYGYTF. The CDR3 DNA reads TGTGCCACCAGCAGAGGGGGCGACTATGGCTACACCTTC. Combining the CDR3 with reference TRBV15 and TRBJ1-2 gives the whole variable domain DAMVIQNPRYQVTQFGKPVTLSCSQTLNHNVMYWYQQKSSQAPKLLFHYYDKDFNNEADTPDNFQSRRPNTSFCFLDIRSPGLGDTAMYLCATSRGGDYGYTFGSGTRLTVV.

A few counts support this clone. The rearrangement joins TRBV4-2 to TRBJ1-2; 8 nucleotides match TRBD1. CDR1 is LGHNA, CDR2 YNFKEQ, per germline. This CDR3 spans 19 amino acids. V lost 1 base and J lost 0; bases outside the gene matches: 13. The CDR3 here is CASSQATPQLDRANYGYTF. As DNA, the CDR3 is TGTGCCAGCAGCCAAGCCACTCCCCAGCTGGACAGGGCTAACTATGGCTACACCTTC.

The V and J genes are TRBV7-9 and TRBJ1-2, with no clear D. V gave up 1 base and J gave up 8 bases, with 8 bases separating them. Per germline, CDR1 SEHNR and CDR2 FQNEAQ (reference sequence). The CDR3 loop spans 12 amino acids. DNA of the CDR3: TGTGCCAGCAGCTTAGACCAGGTCGGCTACACCTTC. Encoded protein: CASSLDQVGYTF.

J is TRBJ2-1 and V is TRBV10-3; 8 positions agree with TRBD1. The CDR3 consists of 13 residues. Germline trimming cut 8 bases from V and 6 bases from J; bases unmatched to any gene: 6. The germline gives CDR1 ENHRY, CDR2 SYGVKD. CDR3 sequence (DNA): TGTGCCATCTCTGACAGGGGAGTCAATGAGCAGTTCTTC. Its protein product is CAISDRGVNEQFF.

This chain links TRBV9 with TRBJ2-7, with 9 bases that match TRBD1. CDR1 and CDR2 from the germline V gene are SGDLS and YYNGEE. The CDR3 totals 14 residues. V dropped 4 bases and J dropped 5; count of bases not matched to a gene: 7. The CDR3 DNA reads TGTGCCAGCAGCTCGGGACAGGGCAGCCACGAGCAGTACTTC. Encoded protein: CASSSGQGSHEQYF. The variable domain in full, with the rest retrieved from reference TRBV9 and TRBJ2-7, is DSGVTQTPKHLITATGQRVTLRCSPRSGDLSVYWYQQSLDQGLQFLIQYYNGEERAKGNILERFSAQQFPDLHSELNLSSLELGDSALYFCASSSGQGSHEQYFGPGTRLTVT.

Only one count was recorded for this clone. The chain employs TRBV10-2 and TRBJ2-7; 10 nucleotides match TRBD1. This CDR3 has 13 amino acids. CDR1 WSHSY and CDR2 SAAADI come from the germline V gene. J gave up 2 bases and V 8 bases, and 3 bases lay outside the gene matches. CDR3 nucleotide sequence: TGCGCCAGCGGACAGGGGGGACCCTACGAGCAGTACTTC. It translates to CASGQGGPYEQYF.

CDR3 coding DNA: TGTGCCAGCAGCTTAAGCCTGAGGGGGGAAGCTTTCTTT. Its translation is CASSLSLRGEAFF. The gene calls are TRBV7-3 and TRBJ1-1; perhaps TRBD1 as D (6 bases). V lost 1 base and J lost 8, with 11 bases in between. The CDR3 sequence is 13 residues long. Germline CDR1 reads SGHTA; CDR2 reads FQGTGA.

This clone has only a few counts. The chain carries TRBV6-6 and TRBJ2-7; 7 bases line up with TRBD1. Germline CDR1 reads MNHNY; CDR2 reads SVGAGI (reference sequence). The CDR3 covers 14 residues. V shed 6 bases and J 1 base; nucleotides not matched to a gene: 6. Here the CDR3 DNA reads TGTGCCAGCAGCCGACAGGGACCTTCCTACGAGCAGTACTTC. As protein: CASSRQGPSYEQYF.

This rearrangement joins TRBV5-1 to TRBJ2-2; D remains ambiguous. CDR3 size: 15 residues. The V gene's germline CDR1 is SGHRS and CDR2 YFSETQ. Trimming removed 0 bases from V and 5 bases from J, with 11 bases in between. This CDR3 reads CASSLELGRTGELFF. In nucleotides, the CDR3 is TGCGCCAGCAGCTTGGAACTGGGCCGAACCGGGGAGCTGTTTTTT.

V gene TRBV18 combines with J gene TRBJ2-1; perhaps TRBD1 as D (5 bases). In germline, CDR1 is KGHSH, CDR2 LQKENI. The V gene lost 3 bases and the J gene lost 0 bases, with 15 bases spanning the gap. The CDR3 sequence is 17 residues long. The CDR3 region is CASSPTFRVGSYNEQFF. The CDR3 bases are TGTGCCAGCTCACCGACGTTCAGGGTCGGCTCCTACAATGAGCAGTTCTTC. The complete variable domain, with remaining parts taken from reference TRBV18 and TRBJ2-1, reads NAGVMQNPRHLVRRRGQEARLRCSPMKGHSHVYWYRQLPEEGLKFMVYLQKENIIDESGMPKERFSAEFPKEGPSILRIQQVVRGDSAAYFCASSPTFRVGSYNEQFFGPGTRLTVL.

In this sample, this clone turned up a few times. The rearrangement joins TRBV6-1 to TRBJ1-3; no clear D gene. CDR1 MNHNS and CDR2 SASEGT come from the germline V gene. This CDR3 contains 14 residues. Trimming shortened V by 6 bases and J by 0 bases, and 9 bases separated the two germline ends. The CDR3 DNA follows: TGTGCCAGCAGCGTCGACTACTCTGGAAACACCATATATTTT. The encoded protein is CASSVDYSGNTIYF.

The chain is built from TRBV6-1 and TRBJ2-3; 12 bases are a match to TRBD2. This CDR3 is 14 amino acids long. CDR1 and CDR2 (germline): MNHNS, SASEGT. Trimming at V came to 6 bases and at J to 4 bases, leaving 2 bases not matched to a gene. The CDR3 here is CASRRTSGADTQYF. CDR3 nucleotide sequence: TGTGCCAGCAGAAGGACTAGCGGGGCAGATACGCAGTATTTT.

The chain recombines TRBV2 with TRBJ1-4, with D hard to call. The ends were cut back, 6 bases at V and 8 bases at J, with 13 bases in the middle. CDR3 length: 13 residues. Germline loops: CDR1 SNHLY, CDR2 FYNNEI. DNA of the CDR3: TGTGCCAGCAGCGTCGACTTTGACGAAAAACTGTTTTTT. As protein: CASSVDFDEKLFF.

The chain joins TRBV7-8 to TRBJ2-2; TRBD2 aligns across 11 bases. Germline CDR1 is SGHVS and CDR2 is FQNEAQ. V trimming: 5 bases; J trimming: 6 bases; junction bases outside the gene matches: 8. The CDR3 runs to 16 residues. The CDR3 protein is CASSRLTSGSAGELFF. DNA of the CDR3: TGTGCCAGCAGCCGGTTAACTAGCGGGAGTGCCGGGGAGCTGTTTTTT.

The chain joins TRBV5-1 to TRBJ2-3, with a weak D call TRBD1 (6 bases). The V gene's germline CDR1 is SGHRS and CDR2 YFSETQ. The V gene lost 4 bases and the J gene lost 0 bases, with 15 bases spanning the gap. The length of the CDR3 is 16 residues. The CDR3, as DNA: TGCGCCAGCAGCGCTGGGACATTTACTAGCACAGATACGCAGTATTTT. Translation gives CASSAGTFTSTDTQYF.

V gene TRBV6-1 combines with J gene TRBJ1-5; D remains unclear. V lost 6 bases, J lost 7 bases, and 13 bases lay in between. Germline V gene data show CDR1 as MNHNS and CDR2 as SASEGT. CDR3 length: 13 amino acids. The CDR3 region has the DNA TGTGCCAGCAGCCCGATTGACATCCAGCCCCAGCATTTT. Translating it yields CASSPIDIQPQHF.

This clone was detected only once. The chain employs TRBV11-3 and TRBJ1-3; 10 positions agree with TRBD1. V was clipped by 0 bases and J by 4 bases; unmatched bases: 9. Germline V gives CDR1 SGHNT, CDR2 YENEEA. The CDR3 spans 18 residues. In DNA, the CDR3 is TGTGCCAGCAGCTTAGATTTCTCGGGGACAGGGGTAGGAAACACCATATATTTT. Its translation: CASSLDFSGTGVGNTIYF.

The chain combines TRBV28 with TRBJ1-2, with D possibly matching TRBD1 (5 bases). Trimming cost V 7 bases and J 5 bases, with 11 bases left between them. Germline V gene lookup returns CDR1 MDHEN and CDR2 SYDVKM. The CDR3 extends over 12 amino acids. CDR3: CASTPEGYGYTF. The CDR3 DNA reads TGTGCCAGCACCCCGGAGGGGTATGGCTACACCTTC.

The chain uses TRBV5-1 and TRBJ2-6; TRBD2 might be the D (6 bases). Germline V CDR1 and CDR2: SGHRS, YFSETQ. The CDR3 spans 17 residues. V lost 5 bases and J lost 4, with 19 bases in between. The CDR3 nucleotides read TGCGCCAGCAGTCCTCAAAGGGACTCGCAGGGGGCCAACGTCCTGACTTTC. Its protein product is CASSPQRDSQGANVLTF.

The CDR3 sequence: CASRSNTATNEKLFF. The CDR3 region has the DNA TGCGCCAGCAGGAGTAATACCGCAACTAATGAAAAACTGTTTTTT. The rearrangement uses TRBV5-1 and TRBJ1-4; D not resolved. CDR1 and CDR2 from the germline V gene are SGHRS and YFSETQ. The CDR3 length is 15 residues. Trimming stripped 5 bases from V and 0 bases from J, with 11 bases between. The full variable domain, its missing parts supplied by reference TRBV5-1 and TRBJ1-4, is KAGVTQTPRYLIKTRGQQVTLSCSPISGHRSVSWYQQTPGQGLQFLFEYFSETQRNKGNFPGRFSGRQFSNSRSEMNVSTLELGDSALYLCASRSNTATNEKLFFGSGTQLSVL.

The V call is TRBV7-2, the J call TRBJ1-3; the D is unclear. V shed 4 bases and J shed 4 bases, with 8 bases lying between them. Germline CDR1 and CDR2: SGHTA and FQGNSA. This CDR3 comprises 13 residues. CDR3 sequence (DNA): TGTGCCAGCAGCTCATTTCCCGGAAACACCATATATTTT. The encoded protein is CASSSFPGNTIYF.